A single sample is the source of the 16 T cell receptor beta chains below, sequenced in a study of blood T cells in healthy people across ages (dated by TCRdb to the mid-2010s). The library was obtained by 5' RACE. Instrument used: Illumina HiSeq 2500. The second PCR ran for about 6 to 12 cycles and used a J-beta primer mix along with a sample-barcoded 5' primer. TCRdb reran the public reads through fastp at Q25 and MiXCR, keeping productive beta chains. A single entry per CDR3 protein holds the most common genes and DNA from its merged rows. Across this sample there are 550,000 to 800,000 distinct CDR3 sequences, with less than 40% seen only once. 15% to 17% of the sample goes to the ten largest clones. What was sequenced was blood. These receptor sequences come from a woman of 80 years or more in good health. Donor details come from another sample of the same person, matched by shared clones.

This clonotype has a count of ten or more. The gene calls are TRBV5-6 and TRBJ2-5; possibly TRBD1 for D (5 bases). Germline values: CDR1 SGHDT, CDR2 YYEEEE. With 2 bases removed from V and 5 bases from J, the gap between germline ends came to 13 bases. The CDR3 runs to 14 residues. The CDR3 protein is CASSFRVFRETQYF. DNA of the CDR3: TGTGCCAGCAGCTTCAGGGTCTTTCGGGAGACCCAGTACTTC.

This clonotype has ten or more counts. The chain couples TRBV9 to TRBJ2-1; no clear D. Trimming stripped 1 base from V and 0 bases from J, with 8 bases between. CDR1 is SGDLS and CDR2 is YYNGEE in the germline V gene. This CDR3 has 15 amino acids. This CDR3 is CASSVMVDSYNEQFF. CDR3 in DNA: TGTGCCAGCAGCGTAATGGTGGACTCCTACAATGAGCAGTTCTTC.

This clonotype was picked up many times. A read error is possible here, since a much larger clone lies one base away. The chain joins TRBV5-1 to TRBJ2-1; a possible D gene is TRBD1 (5 bases). With the DNA end fitting TRBJ2-7 better, the J assignment may be wrong. The CDR3 totals 13 residues. Germline values: CDR1 SGHRS, CDR2 YFSETQ. CDR3 bases: TGCGCCAGCAGAGGCGACAGTTACAATGAGCAGTACTTC. Amino acids: CASRGDSYNEQYF.

The CDR3 reads CASSQRDRGDNEQFF. The CDR3 DNA sequence: TGTGCCAGCAGCCAACGGGACAGGGGCGACAATGAGCAGTTCTTC. V gene TRBV3-1 combines with J gene TRBJ2-1, with 10 bases fitting TRBD1. J gave up 5 bases and V 2 bases, and 3 bases lay outside the gene matches. Germline lookup yields CDR1 LGHDT and CDR2 YNNKEL (reference sequence). There are 15 residues in the CDR3.

This clonotype was seen repeatedly, ten times or more. The genes are TRBV11-2 and TRBJ2-3; 7 bases agree with TRBD2. Germline loops: CDR1 SGHAT, CDR2 FQNNGV. The CDR3 is 15 residues long. V was pared by 5 bases and J by 0 bases, with 5 bases of the junction left unmatched. CDR3 in amino acids: CASSRPGLSTDTQYF. In DNA, the CDR3 is TGTGCCAGCAGCCGCCCGGGACTAAGCACAGATACGCAGTATTTT.

This clonotype was seen repeatedly, ten times or more. The chain combines TRBV4-1 with TRBJ2-6; either TRBD1 or TRBD2 may fit D (6 bases each). Germline loops: CDR1 MGHRA, CDR2 YSYEKL. The CDR3 loop spans 20 amino acids. Deletions cut 1 base from V and 0 bases from J, with 19 bases between. This CDR3 reads CASSQVGGRGGYSGANVLTF. The CDR3 nucleotides are TGCGCCAGCAGCCAAGTTGGGGGGCGAGGGGGTTACTCTGGGGCCAACGTCCTGACTTTC.

This clonotype was seen a handful of times. This chain joins TRBV12-3 or TRBV12-4 and TRBJ2-3; 7 bases map to TRBD1. CDR3 size: 15 residues. V shed 7 bases and J 4 bases; nucleotides not matched to a gene: 11. The CDR3 DNA follows: TGTGCCAGCATTTCGGACAGGTTGAGCGCAGATACGCAGTATTTT. It codes for CASISDRLSADTQYF.

V and J are TRBV20-1 and TRBJ2-5; D is ambiguous. The end of the DNA aligns better with TRBJ2-7, so the J call may be wrong. There are 11 residues in the CDR3. CDR1 and CDR2 (germline): DFQATT, SNEGSKA (reference sequence). CDR3 protein: CSARYPTEQYF. The CDR3 DNA reads as TGCAGTGCTAGGTATCCTACCGAGCAGTACTTC.

This clonotype showed up many times. The chain carries TRBV3-1 and TRBJ1-5; perhaps TRBD1 as D (5 bases). Germline V gene data show CDR1 as LGHDT and CDR2 as YNNKEL (reference sequence). The CDR3 is made up of 15 amino acids. V was clipped by 0 bases and J by 7 bases, with 13 bases between them. The CDR3 here is CASSQDPGVLQPQHF. The CDR3 DNA sequence: TGTGCCAGCAGCCAAGATCCGGGGGTATTACAGCCCCAGCATTTT.

This clonotype appeared many times. The chain has TRBV12-3 or TRBV12-4 and TRBJ1-6; 9 bases map to TRBD1. The junction had 3 bases not matched to a gene; V was cut back by 5 bases and J by 7 bases. The CDR3 covers 14 residues. In DNA, the CDR3 is TGTGCCAGCAGTCACGGACAGGGGAATTCACCCCTCCACTTT. Residues: CASSHGQGNSPLHF.

This clonotype has a count of ten or more. The rearrangement links TRBV5-1 to TRBJ2-7; the D is unclear. The CDR3 extends over 15 amino acids. V lost 5 bases and J 6 bases, leaving 21 bases between the germline ends. The germline CDR1 and CDR2 sequences are SGHRS and YFSETQ. In nucleotides, the CDR3 is TGCGCCAGCAGGACGACTGGGATTGGAAGGAGCGAGCAGTACTTC. This sequence encodes CASRTTGIGRSEQYF.

This clonotype has a single count. The rearrangement links TRBV20-1 to TRBJ2-7; D uncertain. The J call may be wrong; the DNA end is better matched by TRBJ2-5. The CDR3 is 13 residues long. Germline V gene data show CDR1 as DFQATT and CDR2 as SNEGSKA (reference sequence). The CDR3 region is CSATVDVQETQYF. For the CDR3, the DNA is TGCAGTGCTACCGTGGACGTGCAAGAGACCCAGTACTTC.

This clonotype was seen repeatedly, ten times or more. This chain joins TRBV6-2 or TRBV6-3 and TRBJ1-6, with D perhaps matching TRBD1 (5 bases). V was shortened by 2 bases and J by 6 bases, with 14 bases between the two germline ends. The CDR3 spans 16 residues. Germline-derived CDR1 and CDR2 are MNHEY and SVGEGT. The CDR3 region is CASSYGGARGNSPLHF. The CDR3 bases are TGTGCCAGCAGTTACGGTGGGGCGCGGGGTAATTCACCCCTCCACTTT.

This clonotype was seen many times. The chain carries TRBV10-3 and TRBJ2-3; no clear D. Germline values: CDR1 ENHRY, CDR2 SYGVKD. The CDR3 is made up of 16 amino acids. V was cut by 3 bases and J by 0 bases, with 13 bases left in between. The CDR3 bases are TGTGCCATCAGTGACTTACAAACCCCTAGCACAGATACGCAGTATTTT. It translates to CAISDLQTPSTDTQYF.

This clonotype showed up many times. The chain has TRBV11-2 and TRBJ2-1; D perhaps matches TRBD2 (6 bases). The CDR3 runs to 15 residues. Trimming pared 0 bases from V and 9 bases from J, leaving 15 bases between. Germline assignment: CDR1 SGHAT and CDR2 FQNNGV. CDR3 residues: CASSLELWRGGEQFF. Here the CDR3 DNA reads TGTGCCAGCAGCTTAGAACTATGGCGGGGCGGTGAGCAGTTCTTC. Drawing the rest from reference TRBV11-2 and TRBJ2-1, the complete variable domain is EAGVAQSPRYKIIEKRQSVAFWCNPISGHATLYWYQQILGQGPKLLIQFQNNGVVDDSQLPKDRFSAERLKGVDSTLKIQPAKLEDSAVYLCASSLELWRGGEQFFGPGTRLTVL.

The chain has TRBV20-1 and TRBJ1-5, with 9 bases fitting TRBD1. The CDR3 covers 19 residues. Germline lookup yields CDR1 DFQATT and CDR2 SNEGSKA (reference sequence). The V segment lost 5 bases and the J segment 0 bases; nucleotides outside the gene matches: 17. The CDR3 spells CSAPWGGQGGSYSNQPQHF. In DNA, the CDR3 is TGCAGTGCTCCATGGGGGGGACAGGGCGGTTCATATAGCAATCAGCCCCAGCATTTT.